This paragraph reports one TCR beta chain. Its antigen is unidentified. TCRdb keeps only in-frame clones here, not all; method: immunoSEQ multiplex PCR. The sample consists of roughly 9,700 clones, approximately 83% of them appearing once. This CDR3 is built from 15 residues. Trimming cost V 1 base and J 8 bases, with 12 bases left between them. Germline CDR1 reads MNHNS; CDR2 reads SASEGT. This record comes from a study of blood T cell dynamics during melanoma immunotherapy. For the study at large: Metastatic melanoma patients received first-line pembrolizumab or nivolumab plus ipilimumab.

Study outcomes and limitations: Unlike progressors, later disease-control patients had W3 repertoires gaining clonality or diversity.

The time point denotes: pre-treatment baseline. This chain uses TRBV6-1 with TRBJ1-6; no clear D. The sequence was collected from a human donor with melanoma. The source material was blood, sampled from a patient treated with checkpoint blockade. CDR3 sequence: CASSEGPGGYSPLHF. The CDR3 coding sequence is TGTGCCAGCAGTGAAGGGCCAGGAGGCTATTCACCCCTCCACTTT.